This TCR beta chain came from a study of monozygotic twins with inflammatory bowel disease. Study-wide points: The data did not back a single strong IBD-associated clonotype or signal. On the inverse Simpson index, IBD patients scored lower for TCRbeta diversity than healthy co-twins.

A word on this clonotype: The antigen remains unidentified.

TCRdb re-called the 5' RACE reads and gives one entry per CDR3 protein, without DNA. The table for this sample gives around 400,000 distinct CDR3 sequences. Investigators pulled total RNA out of whole blood and did not sort T cells. In germline, CDR1 is MNHEY, CDR2 SMNVEV (reference sequence). CDR3 length equals 14 residues. The specimen was blood. The V gene is TRBV27, the J gene TRBJ2-7; TCRdb gives TRBD1 as the D gene, but with no DNA this cannot be confirmed. The clonotype originates from a human donor with ulcerative colitis or Crohn's disease, or a healthy co-twin of an affected twin (not recorded which). The CDR3 sequence is CASSLIKGAYEQYF.